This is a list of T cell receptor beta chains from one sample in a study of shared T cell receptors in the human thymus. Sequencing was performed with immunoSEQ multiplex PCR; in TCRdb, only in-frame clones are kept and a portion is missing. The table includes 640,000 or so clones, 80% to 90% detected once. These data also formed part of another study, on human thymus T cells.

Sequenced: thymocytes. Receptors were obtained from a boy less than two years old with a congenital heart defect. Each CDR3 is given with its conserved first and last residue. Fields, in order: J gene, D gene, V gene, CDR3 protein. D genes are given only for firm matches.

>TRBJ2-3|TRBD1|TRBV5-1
CASSLGGQQSTDTQYF
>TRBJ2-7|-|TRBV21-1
CASSLKTPGTRSSYEQYF
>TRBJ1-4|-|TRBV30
CAWSAGGTNEKLFF
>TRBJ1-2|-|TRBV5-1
CASSLHGGGLVYGYTF
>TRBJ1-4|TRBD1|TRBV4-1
CASSQDRGDEKLFF
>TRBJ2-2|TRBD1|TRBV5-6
CASSLKDRASLANTGELFF
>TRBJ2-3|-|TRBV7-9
CASSPNHTTGRTDTQYF
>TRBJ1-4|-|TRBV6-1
CATSPGTTTNEKLFF
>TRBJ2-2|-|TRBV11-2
CASSLEQPTGELFF
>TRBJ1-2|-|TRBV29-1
CSVSGYGYTF
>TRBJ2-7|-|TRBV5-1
CASSLAVRDNSYEQYF
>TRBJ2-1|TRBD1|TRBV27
CASSLQDRGPYNEQFF
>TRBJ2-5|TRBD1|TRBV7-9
CASRPGQGTLETQYF
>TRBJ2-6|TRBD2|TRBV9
CASSVGSSGRARRIVGANVLTF
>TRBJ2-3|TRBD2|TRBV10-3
CVISGGEESTDTQYF
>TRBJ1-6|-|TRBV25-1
CASSEQGFSPLHF
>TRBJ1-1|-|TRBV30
CAWSLQGLSEAFF
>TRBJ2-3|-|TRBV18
CASSPPSGRETLDTQYF
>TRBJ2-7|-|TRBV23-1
CASSQSGLRGKPFSYEQYF
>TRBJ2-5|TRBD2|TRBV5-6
CASSSGTSGQETQYF
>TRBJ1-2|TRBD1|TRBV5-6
CASKQGARGYTF
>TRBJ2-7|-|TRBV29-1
CSVEDESYSKHEQYF
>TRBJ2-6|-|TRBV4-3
CASSQFRPRGSGANVLTF
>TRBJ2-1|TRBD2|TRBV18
CASSPHRTSGRVGDEQFF
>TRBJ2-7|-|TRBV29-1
CSARGKASYEQYF
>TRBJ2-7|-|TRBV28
CASSLGRYEQYF
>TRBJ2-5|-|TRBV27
CASRLETQYF
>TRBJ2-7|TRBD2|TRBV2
CASSERWGTSGYPTYEQYF
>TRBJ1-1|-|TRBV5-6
CASSLAGGGGLMNTEAFF
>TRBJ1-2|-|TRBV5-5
CASSLVGIKTVYTF
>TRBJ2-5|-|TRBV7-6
CASSLRLEETQYF
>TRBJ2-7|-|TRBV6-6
CASSHKHRGEQYF
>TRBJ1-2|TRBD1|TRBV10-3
CAISDHPPGQGFGANYGYTF
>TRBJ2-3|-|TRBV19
CASSTSIAEGWWDTQYF
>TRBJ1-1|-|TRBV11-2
CASSYLVNTEAFF
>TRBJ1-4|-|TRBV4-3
CASSQVPLTPRDATNEKLFF
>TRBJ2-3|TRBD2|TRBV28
CASTGDVAGTCTDTQYF
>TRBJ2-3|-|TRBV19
CASSMRRQVWDTQYF
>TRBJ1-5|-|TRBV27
CASSWTDNQPQHF
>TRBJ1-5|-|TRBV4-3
CASSQDSQGNQPQHF
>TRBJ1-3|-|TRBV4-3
CASSQAGRGLEGNTIYF
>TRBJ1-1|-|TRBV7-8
CASTGPEVGNTEAFF
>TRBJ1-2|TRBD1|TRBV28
CASSGGVPGQTYGYTF
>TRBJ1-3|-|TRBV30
CAWRRRHSGNTIYF
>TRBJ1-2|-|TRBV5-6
CASTKGLRGFGYTF